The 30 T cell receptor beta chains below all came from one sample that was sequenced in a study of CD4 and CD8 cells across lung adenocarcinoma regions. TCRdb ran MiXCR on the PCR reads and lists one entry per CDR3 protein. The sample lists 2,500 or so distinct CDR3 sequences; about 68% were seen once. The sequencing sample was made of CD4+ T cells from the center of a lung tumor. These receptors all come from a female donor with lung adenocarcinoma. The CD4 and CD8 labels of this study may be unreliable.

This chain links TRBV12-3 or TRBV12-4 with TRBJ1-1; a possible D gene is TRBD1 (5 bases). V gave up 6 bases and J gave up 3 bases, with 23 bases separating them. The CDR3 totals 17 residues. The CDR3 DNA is TGTGCCAGCAGCCCTAAGAGACCGGGACCGGGGGACACTGAAGCTTTCTTT. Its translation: CASSPKRPGPGDTEAFF.

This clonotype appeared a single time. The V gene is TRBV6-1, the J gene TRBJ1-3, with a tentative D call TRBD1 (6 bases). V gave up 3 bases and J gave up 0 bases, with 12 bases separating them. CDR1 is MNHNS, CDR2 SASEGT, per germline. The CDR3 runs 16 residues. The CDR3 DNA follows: TGTGCCAGCAGTGAGGCAGGGGCCAGCTCTGGAAACACCATATATTTT. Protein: CASSEAGASSGNTIYF.

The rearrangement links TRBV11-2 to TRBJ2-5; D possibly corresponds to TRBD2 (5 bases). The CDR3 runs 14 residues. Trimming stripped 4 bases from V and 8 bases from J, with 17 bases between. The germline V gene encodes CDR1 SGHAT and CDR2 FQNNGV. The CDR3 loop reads CASSYGPRGATQYF. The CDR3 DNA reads TGTGCCAGCAGCTACGGACCACGGGGTGCCACCCAGTACTTC.

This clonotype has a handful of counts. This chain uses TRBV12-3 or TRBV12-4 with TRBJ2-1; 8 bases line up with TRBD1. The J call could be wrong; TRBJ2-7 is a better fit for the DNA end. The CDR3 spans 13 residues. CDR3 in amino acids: CASRPGQESEQYF. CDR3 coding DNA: TGTGCCAGCAGGCCGGGACAGGAGAGTGAGCAGTACTTC.

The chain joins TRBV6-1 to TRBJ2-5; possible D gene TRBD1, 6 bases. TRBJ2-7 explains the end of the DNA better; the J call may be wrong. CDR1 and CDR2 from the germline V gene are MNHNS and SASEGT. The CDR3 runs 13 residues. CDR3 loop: CASSVSQGYEQYF. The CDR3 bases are TGTGCCAGCAGTGTATCACAGGGCTACGAGCAGTACTTC.

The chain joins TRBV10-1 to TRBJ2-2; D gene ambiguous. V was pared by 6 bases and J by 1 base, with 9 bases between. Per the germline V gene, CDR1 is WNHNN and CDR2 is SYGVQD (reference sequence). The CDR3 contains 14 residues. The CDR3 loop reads CASSATRNTGELFF. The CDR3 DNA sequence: TGCGCCAGCAGCGCCACACGGAACACCGGGGAGCTGTTTTTT.

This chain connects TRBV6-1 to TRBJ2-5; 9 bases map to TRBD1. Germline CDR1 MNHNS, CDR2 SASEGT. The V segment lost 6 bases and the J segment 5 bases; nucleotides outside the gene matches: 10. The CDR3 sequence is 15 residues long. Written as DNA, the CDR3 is TGTGCCAGCAGGGAACGGGACAGGGCGGCGGAGACCCAGTACTTC. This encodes CASRERDRAAETQYF.

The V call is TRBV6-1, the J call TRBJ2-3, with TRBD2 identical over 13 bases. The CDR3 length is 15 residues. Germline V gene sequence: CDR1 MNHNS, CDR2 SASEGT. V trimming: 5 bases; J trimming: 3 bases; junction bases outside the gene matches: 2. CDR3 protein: CASSKLAGGTDTQYF. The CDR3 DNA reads TGTGCCAGCAGTAAACTAGCGGGAGGGACAGATACGCAGTATTTT.

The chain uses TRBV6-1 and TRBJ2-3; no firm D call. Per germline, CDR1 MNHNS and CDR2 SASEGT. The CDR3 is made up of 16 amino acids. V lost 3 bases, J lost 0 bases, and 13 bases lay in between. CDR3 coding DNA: TGTGCCAGCAGTGATCGGGTTGCCTCTAGCACAGATACGCAGTATTTT. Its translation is CASSDRVASSTDTQYF.

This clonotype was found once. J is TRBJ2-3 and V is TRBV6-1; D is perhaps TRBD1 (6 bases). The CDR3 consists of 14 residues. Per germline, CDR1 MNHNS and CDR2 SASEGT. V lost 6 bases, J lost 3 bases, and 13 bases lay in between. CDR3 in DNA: TGTGCCAGCAGCTTTGACAGGATAACAGATACGCAGTATTTT. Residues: CASSFDRITDTQYF.

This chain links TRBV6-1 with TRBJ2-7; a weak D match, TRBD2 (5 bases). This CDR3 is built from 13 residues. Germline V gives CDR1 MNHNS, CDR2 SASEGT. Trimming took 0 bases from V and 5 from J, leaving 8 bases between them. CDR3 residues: CASSEAQEDEQYF. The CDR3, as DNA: TGTGCCAGCAGTGAAGCGCAGGAGGACGAGCAGTACTTC.

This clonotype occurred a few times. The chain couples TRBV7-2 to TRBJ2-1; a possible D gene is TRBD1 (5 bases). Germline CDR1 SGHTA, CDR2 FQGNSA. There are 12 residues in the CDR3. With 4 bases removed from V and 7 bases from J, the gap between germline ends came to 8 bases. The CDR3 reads CASSWTRNEQFF. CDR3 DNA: TGTGCCAGCAGCTGGACACGGAATGAGCAGTTCTTC.

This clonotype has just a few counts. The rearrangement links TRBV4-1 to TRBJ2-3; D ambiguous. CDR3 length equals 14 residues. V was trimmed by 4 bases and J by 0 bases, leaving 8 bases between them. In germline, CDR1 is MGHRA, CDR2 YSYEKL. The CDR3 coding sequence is TGCGCCAGCAGCCGGGTCGGGAGCACAGATACGCAGTATTTT. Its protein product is CASSRVGSTDTQYF.

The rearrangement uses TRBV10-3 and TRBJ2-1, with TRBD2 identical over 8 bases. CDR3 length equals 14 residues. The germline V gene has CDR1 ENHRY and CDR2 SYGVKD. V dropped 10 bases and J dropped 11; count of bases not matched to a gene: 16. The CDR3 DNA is TGTGCCACTTCACCTCAAGTGAGCGGGAGAAAGCAGTTCTTC. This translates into CATSPQVSGRKQFF.

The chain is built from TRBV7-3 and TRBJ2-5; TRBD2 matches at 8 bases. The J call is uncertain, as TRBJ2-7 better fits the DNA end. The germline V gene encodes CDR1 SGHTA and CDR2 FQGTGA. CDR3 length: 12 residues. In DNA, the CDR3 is TGTGCCAACGGGACTAGTCGCTACGAGCAGTACTTC. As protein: CANGTSRYEQYF.

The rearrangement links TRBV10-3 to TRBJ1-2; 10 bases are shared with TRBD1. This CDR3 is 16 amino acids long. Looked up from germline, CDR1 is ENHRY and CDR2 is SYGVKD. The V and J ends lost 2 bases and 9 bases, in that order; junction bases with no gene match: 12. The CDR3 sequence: CAISELVSRQGARYTF. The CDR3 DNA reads TGTGCCATCAGTGAGCTGGTCTCTCGACAGGGGGCTCGCTACACCTTC.

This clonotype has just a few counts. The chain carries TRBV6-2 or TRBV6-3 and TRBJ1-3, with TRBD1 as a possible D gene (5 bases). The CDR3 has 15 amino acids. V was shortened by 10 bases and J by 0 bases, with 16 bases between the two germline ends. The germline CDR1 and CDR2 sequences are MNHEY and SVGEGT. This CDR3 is CATRGLPSSGNTIYF. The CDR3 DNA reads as TGTGCCACCCGGGGACTGCCGAGCTCTGGAAACACCATATATTTT.

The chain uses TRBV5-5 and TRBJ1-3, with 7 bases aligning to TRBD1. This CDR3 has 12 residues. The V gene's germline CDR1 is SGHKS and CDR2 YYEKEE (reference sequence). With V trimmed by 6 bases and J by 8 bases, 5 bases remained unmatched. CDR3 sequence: CASTLTGDTIYF. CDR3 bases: TGTGCCAGCACCTTAACAGGGGACACCATATATTTT.

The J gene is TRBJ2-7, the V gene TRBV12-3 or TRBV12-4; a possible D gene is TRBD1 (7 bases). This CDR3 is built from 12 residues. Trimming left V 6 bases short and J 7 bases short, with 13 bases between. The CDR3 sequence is CASRDQGGEQYF. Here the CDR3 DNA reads TGTGCCAGCAGGGACCAGGGGGGAGAGCAGTACTTC.

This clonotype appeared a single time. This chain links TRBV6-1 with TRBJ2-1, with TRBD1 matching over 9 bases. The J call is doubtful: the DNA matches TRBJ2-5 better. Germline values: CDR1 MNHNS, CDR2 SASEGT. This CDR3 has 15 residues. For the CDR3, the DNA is TGTGCCAGCAGTGGGGACAGGGCCGTTTGGGAGACCCAGTACTTC. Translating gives CASSGDRAVWETQYF.

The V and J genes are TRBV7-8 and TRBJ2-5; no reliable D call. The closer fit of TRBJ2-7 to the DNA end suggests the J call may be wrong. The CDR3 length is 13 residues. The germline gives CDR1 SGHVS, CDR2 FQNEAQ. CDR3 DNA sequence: TGTGCCAGCAGCTCCAGAACGAACTACGAGCAGTACTTC. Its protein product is CASSSRTNYEQYF.

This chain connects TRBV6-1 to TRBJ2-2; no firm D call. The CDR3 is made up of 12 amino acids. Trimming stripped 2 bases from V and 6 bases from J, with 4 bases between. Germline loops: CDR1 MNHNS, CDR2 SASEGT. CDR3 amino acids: CASSENAGELFF. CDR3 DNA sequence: TGTGCCAGCAGTGAAAATGCCGGGGAGCTGTTTTTT.

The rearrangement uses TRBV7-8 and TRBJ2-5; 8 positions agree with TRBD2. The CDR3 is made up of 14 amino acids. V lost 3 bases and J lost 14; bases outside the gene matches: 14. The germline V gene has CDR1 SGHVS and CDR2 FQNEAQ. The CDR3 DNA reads TGTGCCAGCAGCTTTCCGCCGGGGGGGGTGCTGGTCTACTTC. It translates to CASSFPPGGVLVYF.

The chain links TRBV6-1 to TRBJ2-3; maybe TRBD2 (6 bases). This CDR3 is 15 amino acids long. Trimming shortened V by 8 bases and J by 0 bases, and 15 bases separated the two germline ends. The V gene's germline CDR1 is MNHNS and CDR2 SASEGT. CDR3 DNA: TGTGCCAGCCTACGGGTGGGGAGGAGCACAGATACGCAGTATTTT. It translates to CASLRVGRSTDTQYF.

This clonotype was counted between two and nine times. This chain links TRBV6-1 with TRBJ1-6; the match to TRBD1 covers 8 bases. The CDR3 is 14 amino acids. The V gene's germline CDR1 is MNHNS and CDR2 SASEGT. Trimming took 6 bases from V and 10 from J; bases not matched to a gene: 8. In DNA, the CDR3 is TGTGCCAGCAGGGACGCACAGGGGGGATCACCCCTCCACTTT. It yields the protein CASRDAQGGSPLHF.

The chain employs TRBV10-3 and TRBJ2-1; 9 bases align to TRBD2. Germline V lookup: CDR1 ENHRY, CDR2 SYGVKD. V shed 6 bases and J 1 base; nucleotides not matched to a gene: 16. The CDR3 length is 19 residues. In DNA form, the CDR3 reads TGTGCCATCAGCGGTGGGGGACTAGCAGAAAGAGGTTCCTACAATGAGCAGTTCTTC. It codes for CAISGGGLAERGSYNEQFF.

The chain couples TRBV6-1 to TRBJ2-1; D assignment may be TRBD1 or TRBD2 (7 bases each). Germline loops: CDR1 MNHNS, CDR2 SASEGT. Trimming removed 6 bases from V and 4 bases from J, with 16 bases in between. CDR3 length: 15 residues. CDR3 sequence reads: CASSQGGWGYNEQFF. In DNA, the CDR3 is TGTGCCAGCAGCCAGGGGGGGTGGGGGTACAATGAGCAGTTCTTC.

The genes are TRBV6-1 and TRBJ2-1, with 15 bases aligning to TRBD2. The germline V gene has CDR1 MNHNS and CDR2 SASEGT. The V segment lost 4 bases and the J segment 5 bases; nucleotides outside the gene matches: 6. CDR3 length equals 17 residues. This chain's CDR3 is CASSVGLAGGKNNEQFF. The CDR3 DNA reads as TGTGCCAGCAGTGTAGGACTAGCGGGAGGGAAAAACAATGAGCAGTTCTTC.

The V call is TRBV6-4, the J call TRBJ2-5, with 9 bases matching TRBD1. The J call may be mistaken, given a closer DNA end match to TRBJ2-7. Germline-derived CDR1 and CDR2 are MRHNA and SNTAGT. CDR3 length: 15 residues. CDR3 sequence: CASSARGDRVAEQYF. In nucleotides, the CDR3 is TGTGCCAGCAGTGCTCGAGGGGACAGGGTCGCCGAGCAGTACTTC.

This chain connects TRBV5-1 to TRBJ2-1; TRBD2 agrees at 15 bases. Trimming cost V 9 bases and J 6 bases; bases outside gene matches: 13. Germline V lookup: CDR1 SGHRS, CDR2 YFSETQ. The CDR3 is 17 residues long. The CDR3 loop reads CATGLAGGGSGANEQFF. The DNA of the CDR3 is TGCGCCACGGGACTAGCGGGAGGCGGGTCCGGGGCCAATGAGCAGTTCTTC.